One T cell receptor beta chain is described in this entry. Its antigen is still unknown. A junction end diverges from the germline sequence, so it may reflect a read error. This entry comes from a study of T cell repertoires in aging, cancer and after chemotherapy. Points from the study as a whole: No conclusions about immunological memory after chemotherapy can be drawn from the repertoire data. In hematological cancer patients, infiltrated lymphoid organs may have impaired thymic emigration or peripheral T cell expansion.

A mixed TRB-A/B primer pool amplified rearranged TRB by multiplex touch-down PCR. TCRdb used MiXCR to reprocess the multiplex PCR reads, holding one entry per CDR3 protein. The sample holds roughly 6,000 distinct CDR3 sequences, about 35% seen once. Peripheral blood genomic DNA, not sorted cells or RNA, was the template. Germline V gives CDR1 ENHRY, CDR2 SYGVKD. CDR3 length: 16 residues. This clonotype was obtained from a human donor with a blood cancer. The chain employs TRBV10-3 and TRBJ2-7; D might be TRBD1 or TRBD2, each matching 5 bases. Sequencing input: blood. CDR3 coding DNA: TGTGCCAGCAGTTACTCGGACGGGGACGTATCCTACGAGCAGTACTTC. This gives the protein CASSYSDGDVSYEQYF.